These 8 T cell receptor beta chains were all obtained from the same sample, sequenced in a study of blood T cell repertoires in COVID-19. The table came from immunoSEQ multiplex PCR; TCRdb's copy has only in-frame clones and leaves some out. The sample carries approximately 260,000 clones, 70% to 90% recorded once. Sequenced sample: peripheral blood. The origin of the receptors is a woman aged 70-85 years with acute or convalescent COVID-19.

The V call is TRBV5-1, the J call TRBJ1-4; 8 nucleotides match TRBD1. The V gene end was trimmed by 4 bases and the J gene end by 5 bases; junction bases not matched to a gene: 7. This CDR3 has 15 residues. Germline lookup yields CDR1 SGHRS and CDR2 YFSETQ. CDR3 in DNA: TGCGCCAGCAGCCCCGGGACAGGTCTCAATGAAAAACTGTTTTTT. Amino acid sequence: CASSPGTGLNEKLFF.

The chain combines TRBV4-1 with TRBJ1-4; no firm D call. With 3 bases removed from V and 3 bases from J, the gap between germline ends came to 14 bases. There are 16 residues in the CDR3. The germline V gene encodes CDR1 MGHRA and CDR2 YSYEKL. The CDR3 DNA follows: TGCGCCAGCAGCCAGGCCAGCTGGAGCCCTAATGAAAAACTGTTTTTT. Protein: CASSQASWSPNEKLFF.

The chain employs TRBV11-3 and TRBJ1-1, with D tentatively TRBD1 (5 bases). CDR3 size: 15 residues. The ends were cut back, 1 base at V and 4 bases at J, with 13 bases in the middle. The V gene's germline CDR1 is SGHNT and CDR2 YENEEA. This CDR3 reads CASSLGGGGGTEAFF. The CDR3 nucleotides are TGTGCCAGCAGCTTAGGAGGCGGGGGAGGCACTGAAGCTTTCTTT.

This chain links TRBV30 with TRBJ2-7; 8 bases align to TRBD1. V was pared by 2 bases and J by 2 bases, with 2 bases of the junction left unmatched. CDR1 is GTSNPN, CDR2 SVGIG, per germline (reference sequence). CDR3 length: 13 amino acids. The CDR3 nucleotides read TGTGCCTGGAGTCAGGGGGCGGCCTACGAGCAGTACTTC. It encodes CAWSQGAAYEQYF.

V gene TRBV27 combines with J gene TRBJ1-5; D is unclear. The V end was cut by 10 bases, the J end by 7 bases, with 8 bases between. Germline V CDR1 and CDR2: MNHEY, SMNVEV (reference sequence). The CDR3 runs 10 residues. The CDR3 nucleotides read TGTGCCAAATCAATCCAGCCCCAGCATTTT. Residues: CAKSIQPQHF.

Comment on this clone: This sample also contains other DNA sequences that code for the same CDR3. The CDR3 spells CASSQGAGRYGYTF. Written as DNA, the CDR3 is TGCGCCAGCAGCCAAGGGGCAGGGAGGTATGGCTACACCTTC. V and J are TRBV4-1 and TRBJ1-2, with D perhaps matching TRBD1 (5 bases). The CDR3 spans 14 residues. Germline V gene sequence: CDR1 MGHRA, CDR2 YSYEKL. The V and J ends lost 1 base and 5 bases respectively, with 11 bases between them.

The V call is TRBV29-1, the J call TRBJ1-1, with D tentatively TRBD1 (5 bases). Trimming took off 1 base at V and 4 bases at J, with 10 bases between the two ends. Per the germline V gene, CDR1 is SQVTM and CDR2 is ANQGSEA. The CDR3 is 13 residues long. The CDR3: CSVEGGLFTEAFF. In nucleotides, the CDR3 is TGCAGCGTTGAAGGGGGCCTTTTCACTGAAGCTTTCTTT.

This chain joins TRBV2 and TRBJ2-7; possible D gene TRBD1, 6 bases. CDR1 SNHLY and CDR2 FYNNEI come from the germline V gene. The V end lost 11 bases, the J end lost 0 bases, and 14 bases lay between the germline ends. The CDR3 spans 13 residues. CDR3 bases: TGTGCCGGACAGACAGGAAGCTCCTACGAGCAGTACTTC. Its protein product is CAGQTGSSYEQYF.